One and the same sample provided the 6 T cell receptor beta chains below, sequenced in a study of human T cells and chemical hapten exposure. Regarding time point: pre-sensitization, week 0. This sample's treatment: therapeutic diphenylcyclopropenone sensitization with weekly scalp DPC. TCRdb re-called the RACE reads with MiXCR, one entry per CDR3 protein. This sample yields some 84,000 distinct CDR3 sequences, of which about 9% are seen a single time; 2% to 3% belongs to the top ten. Source: whole blood, taken in connection with sensitization to the hapten diphenylcyclopropenone (DPC). The receptors come from a man in his forties or fifties with alopecia areata. Some clones in this sample may be carry-over from other donors' samples.

This clonotype occurred a few times. The chain recombines TRBV7-2 with TRBJ2-2; no reliable D call. V lost 5 bases and J 6 bases, leaving 16 bases between the germline ends. Germline CDR1 and CDR2: SGHTA and FQGNSA. CDR3 size: 15 residues. In nucleotides, the CDR3 is TGTGCCAGCAGCCTCCGGGTCTTGGTATCCGGGGAGCTGTTTTTT. This gives the protein CASSLRVLVSGELFF.

There are many counts of this clonotype. The chain carries TRBV6-2 or TRBV6-3 and TRBJ2-5; 10 nucleotides agree with TRBD2. CDR3 length: 16 residues. Germline lookup yields CDR1 MNHEY and CDR2 SVGEGT. The junction had 6 bases not matched to a gene; V was cut back by 5 bases and J by 0 bases. Here the CDR3 DNA reads TGTGCCAGCAGTCCCGAACTAGCGGGATACCAAGAGACCCAGTACTTC. Amino acid sequence: CASSPELAGYQETQYF.

This chain joins TRBV11-2 and TRBJ1-2; 12 bases agree with TRBD1. Germline V lookup: CDR1 SGHAT, CDR2 FQNNGV. CDR3 length: 15 amino acids. V was pared by 4 bases and J by 2 bases, with 2 bases of the junction left unmatched. The CDR3 sequence: CASSSGTGGNYGYTF. The CDR3 DNA follows: TGTGCCAGCAGCTCTGGGACAGGGGGCAACTATGGCTACACCTTC.

The genes are TRBV5-1 and TRBJ2-3; unclear D gene. V was pared by 0 bases and J by 1 base, with 3 bases between. Germline-derived CDR1 and CDR2 are SGHRS and YFSETQ. There are 13 residues in the CDR3. The CDR3 protein is CASSLDRTDTQYF. Here the CDR3 DNA reads TGCGCCAGCAGCTTGGATCGCACAGATACGCAGTATTTT. Filled out from reference TRBV5-1 and TRBJ2-3, the complete variable domain reads KAGVTQTPRYLIKTRGQQVTLSCSPISGHRSVSWYQQTPGQGLQFLFEYFSETQRNKGNFPGRFSGRQFSNSRSEMNVSTLELGDSALYLCASSLDRTDTQYFGPGTRLTVL.

This clonotype occurred a few times. The rearrangement links TRBV30 to TRBJ1-3; D is ambiguous. V lost 4 bases, J lost 0 bases, and 10 bases lay in between. Germline V lookup: CDR1 GTSNPN, CDR2 SVGIG (reference sequence). The CDR3 extends over 14 amino acids. The CDR3 sequence: CAWMDLSSGNTIYF. In nucleotides, the CDR3 is TGTGCCTGGATGGACCTTAGCTCTGGAAACACCATATATTTT.

This clonotype was recorded many times. The chain carries TRBV20-1 and TRBJ2-1, with 11 bases that match TRBD2. This CDR3 region has 16 residues. Losses at the gene ends were 3 bases for V and 7 bases for J; bases not matched to a gene: 11. Germline V gives CDR1 DFQATT, CDR2 SNEGSKA (reference sequence). CDR3 nucleotide sequence: TGCAGTGCTAGTCATACTAGCGGGAGTATCGGTAATGAGCAGTTCTTC. Translation gives CSASHTSGSIGNEQFF.